This entry features one T cell receptor beta chain sequence. What it binds is unknown. The data were obtained in a study of T-cell reconstitution after alpha-beta-depleted transplantation in children. Study-wide results and caveats: One year after transplant, T-cell counts and diversity came mostly from newly produced T cells. Surviving thymic progenitors and recipient T cells were the source of high TCRbeta diversity at day 60 in some patients. Roughly two months post-transplant, alpha-beta T cells reportedly originated from several hundred graft clones that had expanded.

Germline values: CDR1 SEHNR, CDR2 FQNEAQ (reference sequence). The CDR3 is made up of 14 amino acids. Trimming took off 5 bases at V and 0 bases at J, with 11 bases between the two ends. Unique molecular identifiers featured in how the TCRbeta library was prepared. TCRdb recomputed calls from the PCR reads with MiXCR, one row per CDR3 protein. The table lists around 300,000 distinct CDR3 sequences, around 25% of them singletons. This receptor was taken from a male patient aged 10 to 17 who had a stem cell transplant for acute lymphoblastic leukemia, so the T cells may come from the graft donor. The sample was PBMCs, mostly from graft donor cells, taken 180 days after TCRalphabeta/CD19-depleted stem cell transplant. The chain recombines TRBV7-9 with TRBJ2-7; D is unresolved. The CDR3 sequence: CASSTNKGSYEQYF. DNA of the CDR3: TGTGCCAGCAGCACGAATAAGGGCTCCTACGAGCAGTACTTC. Together with reference TRBV7-9 and TRBJ2-7, the CDR3 gives the full variable domain: DTGVSQNPRHKITKRGQNVTFRCDPISEHNRLYWYRQTLGQGPEFLTYFQNEAQLEKSRLLSDRFSAERPKGSFSTLEIQRTEQGDSAMYLCASSTNKGSYEQYFGPGTRLTVT.